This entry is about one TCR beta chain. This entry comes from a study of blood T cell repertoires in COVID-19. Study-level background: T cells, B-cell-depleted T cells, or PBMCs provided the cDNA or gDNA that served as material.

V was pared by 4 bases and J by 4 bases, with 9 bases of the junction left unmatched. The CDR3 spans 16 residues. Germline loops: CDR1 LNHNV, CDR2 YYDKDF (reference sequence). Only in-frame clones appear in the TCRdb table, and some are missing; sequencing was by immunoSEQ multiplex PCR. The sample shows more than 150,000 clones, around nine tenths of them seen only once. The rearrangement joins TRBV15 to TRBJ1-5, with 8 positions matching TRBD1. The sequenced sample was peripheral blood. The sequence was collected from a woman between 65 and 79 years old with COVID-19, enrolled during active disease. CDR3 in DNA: TGTGCCACCAGCACAGGGGACAGGATAGGGAATCAGCCCCAGCATTTT. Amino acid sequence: CATSTGDRIGNQPQHF.